The 21 T cell receptor beta chains below were found in one sample sequenced in a study of PD-1 blockade in classical Hodgkin lymphoma (dated by TCRdb to the early 2020s). The library was built by means of the immunoSEQ multiplex PCR assay. Held by TCRdb, this immuneACCESS table contains in-frame sequences only and omits some clones. Under half of the omission traces to an unresolved V gene where checked; the cause of the rest is unknown. The table for this sample lists some 60,000 clones; 85% to 90% of them were counted only once. The ten largest account for 15% of the sample. The time point label corresponds to: cycle 1 day 1 (C1D1), immediately before nivolumab initiation. Every trial patient had relapsed after autologous stem cell transplantation, and cohorts A, B and C differed in prior brentuximab vedotin exposure. The sample here was peripheral blood mononuclear cells (PBMCs), taken at baseline. The receptors derive from a human donor with classical Hodgkin lymphoma.

The chain links TRBV6-6 to TRBJ2-1; D is possibly TRBD1 (5 bases). This CDR3 comprises 11 residues. CDR1 is MNHNY, CDR2 SVGAGI, per germline (reference sequence). The germline V and J ends were trimmed by 6 bases and 10 bases, with 10 bases remaining between them. The CDR3 DNA reads TGTGCCAGCAGCCTGGGGCAGGAGCAGTTCTTC. Amino acid sequence: CASSLGQEQFF.

The rearrangement links TRBV9 to TRBJ2-3, with 13 nucleotides matching TRBD2. The CDR3 covers 15 residues. Losses at the gene ends were 0 bases for V and 5 bases for J; bases not matched to a gene: 0. Germline V gene lookup returns CDR1 SGDLS and CDR2 YYNGEE. This CDR3 is CASSVGLAGGDTQYF. CDR3 nucleotide sequence: TGTGCCAGCAGCGTAGGACTAGCGGGGGGAGATACGCAGTATTTT.

This chain joins TRBV7-6 and TRBJ1-2; D possibly corresponds to TRBD1 (5 bases). Deletions cut 5 bases from V and 5 bases from J, with 18 bases between. This CDR3 has 15 amino acids. Looked up from germline, CDR1 is SGHVS and CDR2 is FNYEAQ. The CDR3: CASSPNQGEGYGYTF. The DNA of the CDR3 is TGTGCCAGCAGCCCGAATCAGGGCGAGGGGTATGGCTACACCTTC. Complete variable domain (other parts from reference TRBV7-6 and TRBJ1-2): GAGVSQSPRYKVTKRGQDVALRCDPISGHVSLYWYRQALGQGPEFLTYFNYEAQQDKSGLPNDRFSAERPEGSISTLTIQRTEQRDSAMYRCASSPNQGEGYGYTFGSGTRLTVV.

V is TRBV7-9 and J is TRBJ1-1, with D unresolved. Trimming shortened V by 5 bases and J by 7 bases, and 8 bases separated the two germline ends. The CDR3 is made up of 11 amino acids. The V gene's germline CDR1 is SEHNR and CDR2 FQNEAQ (reference sequence). The CDR3 nucleotides are TGTGCCAGCAGCCGTCCAGGTGAAGCTTTCTTT. Translation: CASSRPGEAFF.

This chain connects TRBV29-1 to TRBJ2-2; D could derive from TRBD1 or TRBD2 (5 bases each). Trimming took 6 bases from V and 6 from J, leaving 11 bases between them. CDR3 length equals 12 residues. Germline lookup yields CDR1 SQVTM and CDR2 ANQGSEA. The CDR3 here is CSVAQDSGELFF. The CDR3 nucleotides are TGCAGCGTCGCACAGGACTCCGGGGAGCTGTTTTTT.

This chain connects TRBV5-4 to TRBJ2-2; TRBD2 is a possible D gene (5 bases). The CDR3 spans 16 residues. Germline CDR1 is SGHNT and CDR2 is YYREEE (reference sequence). V was clipped by 0 bases and J by 6 bases, with 15 bases between them. The CDR3 spells CASSLGWSGSAGELFF. CDR3 coding DNA: TGTGCCAGCAGCTTGGGGTGGTCGGGATCGGCCGGGGAGCTGTTTTTT.

V usage is TRBV9 and J usage is TRBJ2-3; TRBD2 matches at 7 bases. V dropped 0 bases and J dropped 4; count of bases not matched to a gene: 8. Germline V gives CDR1 SGDLS, CDR2 YYNGEE. This CDR3 comprises 16 residues. The CDR3 is CASSVEASGSADTQYF. The CDR3 DNA is TGTGCCAGCAGCGTAGAGGCTAGCGGATCGGCAGATACGCAGTATTTT.

This clone was counted a single time. This chain links TRBV6-5 with TRBJ1-2; no clear D. Looked up from germline, CDR1 is MNHEY and CDR2 is SVGAGI. V lost 5 bases to trimming and J lost 7 bases, with 11 bases between them. This CDR3 spans 12 amino acids. This CDR3 reads CASSEAWFGYTF. The CDR3 region has the DNA TGTGCCAGCAGTGAAGCCTGGTTTGGCTACACCTTC.

The CDR3 spells CAWRVLAGRHTDTQYF. In nucleotides, the CDR3 is TGTGCCTGGAGAGTACTAGCGGGGCGGCACACAGATACGCAGTATTTT. The chain has TRBV30 and TRBJ2-3, with TRBD2 matching over 10 bases. The CDR3 runs 16 residues. The J segment lost 2 bases and the V segment lost 3 bases, leaving 8 bases of the junction unmatched. Looked up from germline, CDR1 is GTSNPN and CDR2 is SVGIG (reference sequence).

V gene TRBV2 combines with J gene TRBJ2-7, with 9 bases matching TRBD1. This CDR3 spans 15 amino acids. The V gene end was trimmed by 6 bases and the J gene end by 1 base; junction bases not matched to a gene: 7. Germline-derived CDR1 and CDR2 are SNHLY and FYNNEI. CDR3 coding DNA: TGTGCCAGCAGGGCCACCGGGACAGGGTCCTACGAGCAGTACTTC. Its translation is CASRATGTGSYEQYF.

The chain uses TRBV14 and TRBJ2-1; D possibly matches TRBD1 or TRBD2 (5 bases each). This CDR3 is built from 16 residues. The ends were cut back, 3 bases at V and 4 bases at J, with 16 bases in the middle. Germline values: CDR1 SGHDN, CDR2 FVKESK. The CDR3 nucleotides are TGTGCCAGCAGCCACCTTCACGGGGCAAGATACAATGAGCAGTTCTTC. This translates into CASSHLHGARYNEQFF.

The chain recombines TRBV6-5 with TRBJ2-3, with D perhaps matching TRBD2 (5 bases). CDR1 is MNHEY and CDR2 is SVGAGI in the germline V gene. The CDR3 consists of 15 residues. V was shortened by 5 bases and J by 8 bases, with 20 bases between the two germline ends. CDR3 bases: TGTGCCAGCAGTCGAAGGAATCCACCCGCGGGTACGCAGTATTTT. Protein product: CASSRRNPPAGTQYF.

The rearrangement uses TRBV6-1 and TRBJ2-7; no reliable D call. The CDR3 contains 12 residues. Trimming removed 5 bases at V and 3 bases at J, with 8 bases between. CDR1 and CDR2 from the germline V gene are MNHNS and SASEGT. The CDR3 nucleotides are TGTGCCAGCAGTAGCGACAACTACGAGCAGTACTTC. Amino acid sequence: CASSSDNYEQYF.

This chain links TRBV13 with TRBJ2-3; maybe TRBD2 (6 bases). The CDR3 loop spans 14 amino acids. V shed 5 bases and J shed 2 bases, with 11 bases lying between them. Germline-derived CDR1 and CDR2 are PRHDT and FYEKMQ (reference sequence). CDR3 nucleotides: TGTGCCAGCAGCCTACAGCGGGTCACAGATACGCAGTATTTT. Encoded protein: CASSLQRVTDTQYF.

This chain links TRBV6-1 with TRBJ1-6; D may be TRBD1 (6 bases). V shed 4 bases and J shed 7 bases, with 8 bases lying between them. The CDR3 totals 13 residues. Germline V gene data show CDR1 as MNHNS and CDR2 as SASEGT. CDR3: CASSGTENSPLHF. In DNA form, the CDR3 reads TGTGCCAGCAGTGGGACAGAGAATTCACCCCTCCACTTT.

The gene calls are TRBV9 and TRBJ1-2, with D possibly being TRBD1 (6 bases). The CDR3 is 15 residues long. The germline V gene has CDR1 SGDLS and CDR2 YYNGEE. Trimming left V 3 bases short and J 7 bases short, with 19 bases between. CDR3 coding DNA: TGTGCCAGCAGCGCGGGTATAGGGGGTATTACTGGCTACACCTTC. The encoded protein is CASSAGIGGITGYTF.

The genes are TRBV15 and TRBJ2-5; 7 positions agree with TRBD2. Germline V gives CDR1 LNHNV, CDR2 YYDKDF (reference sequence). V lost 9 bases and J lost 4; bases outside the gene matches: 8. The CDR3 runs 13 residues. The CDR3 region is CATALAGGETQYF. CDR3 DNA: TGTGCCACTGCATTAGCGGGTGGAGAGACCCAGTACTTC.

This clone was seen only once. CDR3 coding DNA: TGTGCCAGCAAAGAGACCCAGTACTTC. Amino acid sequence: CASKETQYF. This sequence joins TRBV9 and TRBJ2-5; D unclear. The CDR3 is made up of 9 amino acids. V was clipped by 6 bases and J by 3 bases, with 0 bases between them. The V gene's germline CDR1 is SGDLS and CDR2 YYNGEE.

J is TRBJ1-2 and V is TRBV14; D is unresolved. Germline V lookup: CDR1 SGHDN, CDR2 FVKESK. The CDR3 runs to 17 residues. V was clipped by 4 bases and J by 0 bases, with 18 bases between them. The CDR3 nucleotides are TGTGCCAGCAGCCGCGGCGGACTACCCCGAGCTAACTATGGCTACACCTTC. It translates to CASSRGGLPRANYGYTF.

The chain carries TRBV9 and TRBJ1-3, with D tentatively TRBD1 (5 bases). The germline V gene encodes CDR1 SGDLS and CDR2 YYNGEE. V lost 7 bases and J 4 bases, leaving 9 bases between the germline ends. The CDR3 has 12 amino acids. The DNA of the CDR3 is TGTGCCAGCGAGGGGAGAGGAAACACCATATATTTT. Residues: CASEGRGNTIYF.

The rearrangement links TRBV14 to TRBJ2-1, with D perhaps matching TRBD1 or TRBD2 (5 bases each). There are 15 residues in the CDR3. Trimming stripped 4 bases from V and 4 bases from J, with 14 bases between. The germline gives CDR1 SGHDN, CDR2 FVKESK. The CDR3: CASSPRGREYNEQFF. In DNA, the CDR3 is TGTGCCAGCAGCCCCCGAGGCAGGGAGTACAATGAGCAGTTCTTC.